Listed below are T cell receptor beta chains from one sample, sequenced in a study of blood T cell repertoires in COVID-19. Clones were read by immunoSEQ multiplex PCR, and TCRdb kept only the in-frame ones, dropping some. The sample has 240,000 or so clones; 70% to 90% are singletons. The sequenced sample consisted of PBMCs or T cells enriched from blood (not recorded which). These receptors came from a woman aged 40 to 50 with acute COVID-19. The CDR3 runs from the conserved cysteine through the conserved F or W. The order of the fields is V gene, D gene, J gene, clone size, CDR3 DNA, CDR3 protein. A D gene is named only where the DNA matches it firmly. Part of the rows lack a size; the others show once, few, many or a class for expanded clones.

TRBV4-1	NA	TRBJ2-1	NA	TGCGCCAGCAGCCAATCCACTAGACCGACCTACAATGAGCAGTTCTTC	CASSQSTRPTYNEQFF
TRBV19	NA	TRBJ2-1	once	TGTGCCAGTAGTCTTGAGGGTAGAAGAAATGAGCAGTTCTTC	CASSLEGRRNEQFF
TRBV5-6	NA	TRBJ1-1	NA	TGTGCCAGCAGCTTATTTGGGGGACACCAAAACACTGAAGCTTTCTTT	CASSLFGGHQNTEAFF
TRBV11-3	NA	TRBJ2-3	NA	TGTGCCAGCAGCTCCCGGGGGAGCGGAGGCACAGATACGCAGTATTTT	CASSSRGSGGTDTQYF
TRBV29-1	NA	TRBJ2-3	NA	TGCAGCGTGGGAGTTCGCACAGATACGCAGTATTTT	CSVGVRTDTQYF
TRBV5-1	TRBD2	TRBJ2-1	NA	TGCGCCAGCAGCCTACACCCTAGCGGGAGGGACAATGAGCAGTTCTTC	CASSLHPSGRDNEQFF
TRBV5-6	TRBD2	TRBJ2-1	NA	TGTGCCAGCAGCAGATATAGCGGGAAAAGCTCCTACAATGAGCAGTTCTTC	CASSRYSGKSSYNEQFF
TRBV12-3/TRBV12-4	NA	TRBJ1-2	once	TGTGCCAGCAGTTTGTGGCAGGGGTATGGCTACACCTTC	CASSLWQGYGYTF
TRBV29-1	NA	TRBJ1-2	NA	TGCAGCGTTGGAGGGGGGGTCTATGGCTACACCTTC	CSVGGGVYGYTF
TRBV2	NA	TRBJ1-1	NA	TGTGCCAGCGGGGAGGTAGCAGACACTGAAGCTTTCTTT	CASGEVADTEAFF
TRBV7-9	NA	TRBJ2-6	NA	TGTGCCAGCAGCTTAGGAGATAGCGCTCGCTCTGGGGCCAACGTCCTGACTTTC	CASSLGDSARSGANVLTF
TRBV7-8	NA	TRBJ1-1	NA	TGTGCCAGCAGTCTGGGACTTCGGGAGGACACTGAAGCTTTCTTT	CASSLGLREDTEAFF
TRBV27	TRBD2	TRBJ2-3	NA	TGTGCCAGCAGCCCTCGGAGCGGGATGGGCACAGATACGCAGTATTTT	CASSPRSGMGTDTQYF
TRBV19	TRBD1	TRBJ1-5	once	TGTGCCAGTAGTGGACAGGGAAGCAATCAGCCCCAGCATTTT	CASSGQGSNQPQHF
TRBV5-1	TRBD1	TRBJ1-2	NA	TGCGCCAGCAGCTTGGCCGGGACAGGGGGAGGCTACACCTTC	CASSLAGTGGGYTF
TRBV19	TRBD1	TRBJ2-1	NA	TGTGCCAGTAGTTCCCCCGGGACAGGGGGCCATGAGCAGTTCTTC	CASSSPGTGGHEQFF
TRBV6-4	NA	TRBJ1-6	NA	TGTGCCAGCAGAGACAGCCTTTTATCGCCCCTCCACTTT	CASRDSLLSPLHF
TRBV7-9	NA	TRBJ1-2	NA	TGTGCCAGCAGCTTAGATCAGACAACCAGGGAATATGGCTACACCTTC	CASSLDQTTREYGYTF
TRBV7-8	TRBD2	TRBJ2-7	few	TGTGCCAGCAGCAACCCCGGGACTAGTACTGGCGAGCAGTACTTC	CASSNPGTSTGEQYF
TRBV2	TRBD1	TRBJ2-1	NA	TGTGCCAGCAGTGCTGGGGACAGAGCTTACAATGAGCAGTTCTTC	CASSAGDRAYNEQFF
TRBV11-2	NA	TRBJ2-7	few	TGTGCCAGCAGCTTAAGCAGCGGGCAGACCTACGAGCAGTACTTC	CASSLSSGQTYEQYF
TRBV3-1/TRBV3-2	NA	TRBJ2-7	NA	TGTGCCAGCAGCTCGACTTACGAGCAGTACTTC	CASSSTYEQYF
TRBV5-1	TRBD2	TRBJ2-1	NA	TGCGCCAGCTACGCAAGCGGGAGACTACTCGGCAATGAGCAGTTCTTC	CASYASGRLLGNEQFF